The 13 T cell receptor beta chains below were found in one sample sequenced in a study of Graves' ophthalmopathy and Graves' hyperthyroidism. Investigators amplified TCR beta CDR3 regions from RNA transcripts. First-round RT-PCR with HTBI primers preceded a second-round multiplex PCR. TCRdb redid the calling of the multiplex PCR reads with MiXCR, one entry per CDR3 protein. In the table there are about 620,000 distinct CDR3 sequences, about a fifth of which are singletons. Sequenced material: peripheral blood. These receptors were taken from a woman between 18 and 30 years old with stable Graves' hyperthyroidism. Some clones in this sample may be carry-over from other donors' samples.

This clonotype was detected only a few times. Here the CDR3 DNA reads TGCAGTGCTAGGCTGCAGCCACCCATGGGGGGCTACACCTTC. Protein sequence: CSARLQPPMGGYTF. The chain links TRBV20-1 to TRBJ1-2; D is ambiguous. Between the trimmed V and J ends, which lost 3 bases and 8 bases, there was a span of 19 bases. The CDR3 length is 14 residues. CDR1 and CDR2 from the germline V gene are DFQATT and SNEGSKA (reference sequence).

The sample holds many counts of this clonotype. The gene calls are TRBV2 and TRBJ1-1; the D is unclear. Germline V gene lookup returns CDR1 SNHLY and CDR2 FYNNEI. The CDR3 length is 14 residues. V lost 4 bases, J lost 0 bases, and 9 bases lay in between. The CDR3 DNA reads as TGTGCCAGCAGTGGCGGGGTACTGAACACTGAAGCTTTCTTT. This gives the protein CASSGGVLNTEAFF.

This clonotype showed up many times. The genes are TRBV6-2 or TRBV6-3 and TRBJ2-2, with 10 bases identical to TRBD2. V was clipped by 6 bases and J by 3 bases; unmatched bases: 4. Germline lookup yields CDR1 MNHEY and CDR2 SVGEGT. The CDR3 is 15 residues long. The CDR3 reads CASRDLAGDTGELFF. In nucleotides, the CDR3 is TGTGCCAGCAGAGATCTAGCGGGGGACACCGGGGAGCTGTTTTTT.

This clonotype was observed at least ten times. The V and J genes are TRBV2 and TRBJ1-3; D is unclear. This CDR3 contains 15 residues. CDR1 and CDR2 (germline): SNHLY, FYNNEI. V shed 5 bases and J shed 0 bases, with 11 bases lying between them. The DNA of the CDR3 is TGTGCCAGCAGTCCAAACTCGATCTCTGGAAACACCATATATTTT. The encoded protein is CASSPNSISGNTIYF.

This clonotype was recorded at least ten times. V and J are TRBV12-3 or TRBV12-4 and TRBJ2-5, with D perhaps TRBD2 (6 bases). V lost 7 bases, J lost 1 base, and 25 bases lay in between. The CDR3 is 18 residues long. DNA of the CDR3: TGTGCCAGCACCCCCGGTAGGGCGCGGGAATTAGCCCAAGAGACCCAGTACTTC. Residues: CASTPGRARELAQETQYF.

This clonotype was counted many times. The chain is built from TRBV24-1 and TRBJ1-1; D ambiguous. Germline-derived CDR1 and CDR2 are KGHDR and SFDVKD. Trimming removed 4 bases from V and 5 bases from J, with 19 bases in between. The CDR3 has 16 residues. The CDR3 DNA reads TGTGCCACCAGTGAGGCTCTCGACGGCCATGGGACTGAAGCTTTCTTT. Amino acids: CATSEALDGHGTEAFF.

This clonotype was found many times. The chain joins TRBV18 to TRBJ2-5; TRBD1 matches at 8 bases. CDR1 and CDR2 from the germline V gene are KGHSH and LQKENI. J lost 6 bases, V lost 3 bases, and 6 bases had no gene match. The CDR3 consists of 14 residues. Here the CDR3 reads CASSPVYRGKTQYF. As DNA, the CDR3 is TGTGCCAGCTCACCGGTTTACAGGGGGAAGACCCAGTACTTC.

The sample holds many counts of this clonotype. The chain recombines TRBV6-2 or TRBV6-3 with TRBJ2-2, with D uncertain. Germline V lookup: CDR1 MNHEY, CDR2 SVGEGT. This CDR3 has 16 amino acids. V lost 4 bases and J 7 bases, leaving 19 bases between the germline ends. The CDR3, as DNA: TGTGCCAGCAGTTTAACCTCCACTATAGTCCACGGGGAGCTGTTTTTT. Protein: CASSLTSTIVHGELFF.

There are many counts of this clonotype. V usage is TRBV20-1 and J usage is TRBJ1-5, with D uncertain. The V end was cut by 5 bases, the J end by 1 base, with 9 bases between. CDR3 size: 13 residues. Looked up from germline, CDR1 is DFQATT and CDR2 is SNEGSKA (reference sequence). The CDR3 DNA follows: TGCAGTGCTCCGCTCCCCAGCAATCAGCCCCAGCATTTT. It is translated as CSAPLPSNQPQHF.

This clonotype occurred many times. J is TRBJ2-6 and V is TRBV12-3 or TRBV12-4, with 8 bases identical to TRBD1. V was pared by 6 bases and J by 2 bases, with 0 bases of the junction left unmatched. The CDR3 extends over 14 amino acids. CDR3 nucleotide sequence: TGTGCCAGCAGACAGGGGGCTGGGGCCAACGTCCTGACTTTC. This sequence encodes CASRQGAGANVLTF.

The sample holds many counts of this clonotype. V is TRBV12-3 or TRBV12-4 and J is TRBJ1-1; 7 bases are a match to TRBD1. Germline trimming cut 6 bases from V and 2 bases from J; bases unmatched to any gene: 9. The CDR3 length is 15 residues. The CDR3 DNA reads TGTGCCAGCAGATACCGGGACAGAGTAAACACTGAAGCTTTCTTT. Encoded protein: CASRYRDRVNTEAFF.

The rearrangement uses TRBV6-5 and TRBJ2-2; maybe TRBD2 (6 bases). The CDR3 spans 14 residues. Germline V gene sequence: CDR1 MNHEY, CDR2 SVGAGI. V lost 4 bases to trimming and J lost 4 bases, with 10 bases between them. CDR3 DNA sequence: TGTGCCAGCAGTTTTCAGGAGGGCACCGGGGAGCTGTTTTTT. Protein product: CASSFQEGTGELFF.

The chain couples TRBV6-5 to TRBJ1-1; D is ambiguous. The CDR3 has 13 residues. The V end lost 4 bases, the J end lost 4 bases, and 10 bases lay between the germline ends. Germline V lookup: CDR1 MNHEY, CDR2 SVGAGI. The CDR3 sequence is CASSFGGITEAFF. In DNA form, the CDR3 reads TGTGCCAGCAGTTTTGGCGGCATCACTGAAGCTTTCTTT.